Sequencing of this T cell receptor (beta chain) was carried out in a study of PD-1 blockade in classical Hodgkin lymphoma. Assay used: immunoSEQ multiplex PCR; TCRdb lists only in-frame clones, some missing. The sample contains about 46,000 clones, roughly 93% of which appear only once. Study-level points and caveats: The study reported lower baseline TCR diversity in newly diagnosed patients than in healthy donors.

Trimming took 2 bases from V and 7 from J, leaving 18 bases between them. CDR3 size: 16 residues. Germline CDR1 is KGHSH and CDR2 is LQKENI. The time point was: newly diagnosed, previously untreated cHL patient sample. The authors compared against newly diagnosed, untreated classical Hodgkin lymphoma PBMCs. Note on this clone: The antigen is undetermined.

Sequences were obtained from peripheral blood mononuclear cells (PBMCs). The chain combines TRBV18 with TRBJ2-4, with D perhaps matching TRBD1 (6 bases). This TCR came from a human donor with classical Hodgkin lymphoma. CDR3 region: CASSPSTRTDINIQYF. As DNA, the CDR3 is TGTGCCAGCTCACCATCTACCCGGACAGATATCAACATTCAGTACTTC.